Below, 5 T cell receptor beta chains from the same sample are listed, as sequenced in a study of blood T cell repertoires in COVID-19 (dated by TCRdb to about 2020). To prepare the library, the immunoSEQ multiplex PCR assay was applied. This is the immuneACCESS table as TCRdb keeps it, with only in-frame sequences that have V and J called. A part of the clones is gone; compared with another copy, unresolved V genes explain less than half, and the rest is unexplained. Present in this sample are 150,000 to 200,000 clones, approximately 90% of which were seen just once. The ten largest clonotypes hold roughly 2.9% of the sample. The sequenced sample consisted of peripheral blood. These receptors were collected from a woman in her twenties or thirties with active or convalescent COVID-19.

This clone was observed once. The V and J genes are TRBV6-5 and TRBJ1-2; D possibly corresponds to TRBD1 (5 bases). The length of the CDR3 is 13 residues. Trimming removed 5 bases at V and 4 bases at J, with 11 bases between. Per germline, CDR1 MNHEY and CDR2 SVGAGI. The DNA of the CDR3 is TGTGCCAGCAGTCCGGGACTGATCTATGGCTACACCTTC. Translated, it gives CASSPGLIYGYTF.

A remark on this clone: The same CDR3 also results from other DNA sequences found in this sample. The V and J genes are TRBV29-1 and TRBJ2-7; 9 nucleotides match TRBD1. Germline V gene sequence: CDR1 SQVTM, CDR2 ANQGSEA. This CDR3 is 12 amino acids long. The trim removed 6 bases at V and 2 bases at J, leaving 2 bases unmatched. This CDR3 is CSVGTGTYEQYF. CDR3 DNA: TGCAGCGTAGGGACAGGGACCTACGAGCAGTACTTC.

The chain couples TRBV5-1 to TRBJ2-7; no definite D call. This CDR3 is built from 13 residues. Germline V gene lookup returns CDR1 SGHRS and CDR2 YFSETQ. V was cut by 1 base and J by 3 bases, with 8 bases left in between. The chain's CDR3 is CASSLSPSYEQYF. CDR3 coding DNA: TGCGCCAGCAGCTTGTCCCCCAGCTACGAGCAGTACTTC.

CDR3 DNA: TGCAGCGTTGAAGGCGGCGGGGGGGACTTAAAAACAGATACGCAGTATTTT. Amino acid sequence: CSVEGGGGDLKTDTQYF. The J gene is TRBJ2-3, the V gene TRBV29-1; 9 nucleotides align to TRBD2. Looked up from germline, CDR1 is SQVTM and CDR2 is ANQGSEA. The CDR3 covers 17 residues. J lost 3 bases, V lost 1 base, and 11 bases had no gene match.

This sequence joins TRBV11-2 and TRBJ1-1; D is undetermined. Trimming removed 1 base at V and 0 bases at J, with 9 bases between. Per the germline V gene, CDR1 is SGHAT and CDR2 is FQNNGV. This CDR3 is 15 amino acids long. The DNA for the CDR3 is TGTGCCAGCAGCTTAGGGCCGCTCATGAACACTGAAGCTTTCTTT. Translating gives CASSLGPLMNTEAFF.